What follows are 24 T cell receptor beta chains derived from one specimen sequenced in a study of shared clonotypes between healthy human individuals. Assay used: immunoSEQ multiplex PCR; TCRdb lists only in-frame clones, some missing. This table holds some 470,000 clones, 70% to 80% found once. Sample: PBMCs. These receptors were taken from a woman aged 40-49 years in good health. Some clones in this sample may be carry-over from other donors' samples.

This chain joins TRBV9 and TRBJ2-7; D remains ambiguous. Germline CDR1 reads SGDLS; CDR2 reads YYNGEE. Trimming stripped 0 bases from V and 0 bases from J, with 7 bases between. CDR3 length: 14 amino acids. The CDR3 sequence is CASSVDWSSYEQYF. For the CDR3, the DNA is TGTGCCAGCAGCGTAGACTGGAGCTCCTACGAGCAGTACTTC.

The J gene is TRBJ2-3, the V gene TRBV30, with 7 positions matching TRBD2. J was trimmed by 2 bases and V by 0 bases; bases with no gene match: 17. The CDR3 sequence is 19 residues long. Looked up from germline, CDR1 is GTSNPN and CDR2 is SVGIG (reference sequence). This CDR3 is CAWSVLLSGASGFTDTQYF. DNA for the CDR3: TGTGCCTGGAGTGTACTGCTCTCTGGGGCTAGCGGTTTCACAGATACGCAGTATTTT.

The chain joins TRBV19 to TRBJ2-7; no clear D gene. This CDR3 is built from 15 residues. V lost 0 bases and J lost 2, with 11 bases in between. CDR1 and CDR2 from the germline V gene are LNHDA and SQIVND (reference sequence). CDR3: CASSIDQVGAYEQYF. DNA of the CDR3: TGTGCCAGTAGTATAGATCAAGTAGGAGCCTACGAGCAGTACTTC.

The V and J genes are TRBV2 and TRBJ2-7; 9 nucleotides agree with TRBD2. This CDR3 comprises 14 residues. Per germline, CDR1 SNHLY and CDR2 FYNNEI. Trimming took 4 bases from V and 2 from J; bases not matched to a gene: 3. CDR3 protein: CASSVERGAYEQYF. The CDR3 DNA sequence: TGTGCCAGCAGTGTAGAGCGGGGGGCCTACGAGCAGTACTTC.

V is TRBV28 and J is TRBJ1-3, with TRBD1 matching over 11 bases. Trimming cost V 5 bases and J 4 bases; bases outside gene matches: 16. The CDR3 spans 19 residues. Germline assignment: CDR1 MDHEN and CDR2 SYDVKM. The CDR3 loop is CASSSHPGTGGTGGNTIYF. In DNA form, the CDR3 reads TGTGCCAGCAGTAGCCACCCCGGGACAGGGGGAACGGGAGGAAACACCATATATTTT.

V is TRBV10-3 and J is TRBJ2-5, with D tentatively TRBD2 (6 bases). This CDR3 is 14 amino acids long. Trimming stripped 4 bases from V and 4 bases from J, with 13 bases between. Germline-derived CDR1 and CDR2 are ENHRY and SYGVKD. The CDR3 DNA follows: TGTGCCATCAGTGGGACTAACGCGATAGAGACCCAGTACTTC. As protein: CAISGTNAIETQYF.

V gene TRBV28 combines with J gene TRBJ1-1; D gene unclear. Trimming took 1 base from V and 7 from J, leaving 13 bases between them. The CDR3 consists of 14 residues. The germline V gene encodes CDR1 MDHEN and CDR2 SYDVKM. The CDR3 region is CASSLSSGWFEAFF. The CDR3 nucleotides are TGTGCCAGCAGTTTATCTAGCGGGTGGTTTGAAGCTTTCTTT.

This clone showed up just a few times. The V gene is TRBV15, the J gene TRBJ1-3; D not certain. The CDR3 extends over 15 amino acids. Per germline, CDR1 LNHNV and CDR2 YYDKDF (reference sequence). Trimming pared 0 bases from V and 2 bases from J, leaving 8 bases between. The CDR3 here is CATSRDRLTGNTIYF. The CDR3 DNA is TGTGCCACCAGCAGAGATCGACTCACTGGAAACACCATATATTTT.

The J gene is TRBJ2-5, the V gene TRBV11-2, with a tentative D call TRBD1 (6 bases). Trimming took off 5 bases at V and 6 bases at J, with 13 bases between the two ends. Germline lookup yields CDR1 SGHAT and CDR2 FQNNGV. This CDR3 comprises 13 residues. CDR3 DNA sequence: TGTGCCAGCAGCGCCGGGACACAGCAGACCCAGTACTTC. This sequence encodes CASSAGTQQTQYF. Complete variable domain (other parts from reference TRBV11-2 and TRBJ2-5): EAGVAQSPRYKIIEKRQSVAFWCNPISGHATLYWYQQILGQGPKLLIQFQNNGVVDDSQLPKDRFSAERLKGVDSTLKIQPAKLEDSAVYLCASSAGTQQTQYFGPGTRLLVL.

The chain uses TRBV7-2 and TRBJ2-2, with D possibly TRBD2 on 5 matching bases. This CDR3 is 16 amino acids long. The germline V gene encodes CDR1 SGHTA and CDR2 FQGNSA. V dropped 1 base and J dropped 7 bases, with 16 bases sitting between them. Here the CDR3 DNA reads TGTGCCAGCAGCTTAGATCCACGAGGGCCTGTCGGGGAGCTGTTTTTT. It codes for CASSLDPRGPVGELFF.

In the case of this clone: Since no conserved phenylalanine or tryptophan closes the CDR3, a read error is the likely cause. V usage is TRBV29-1 and J usage is TRBJ2-7; D gene unclear. The germline V and J ends were trimmed by 1 base and 2 bases, with 9 bases remaining between them. This CDR3 has 13 residues. Germline V CDR1 and CDR2: SQVTM, ANQGSEA. The CDR3 sequence is CSVEVGSAYEQYL. The DNA of the CDR3 is TGCAGCGTTGAAGTGGGATCGGCCTACGAGCAGTACCTC.

V and J are TRBV7-9 and TRBJ2-1; the D gene is possibly TRBD2 (6 bases). CDR3 length: 15 residues. Between the trimmed V and J ends, which lost 3 bases and 4 bases, there was a span of 13 bases. The germline CDR1 and CDR2 sequences are SEHNR and FQNEAQ (reference sequence). This chain's CDR3 is CASSFGGAHYNEQFF. The DNA for the CDR3 is TGTGCCAGCAGCTTCGGGGGAGCGCATTACAATGAGCAGTTCTTC.

J is TRBJ1-2 and V is TRBV28; no clear D gene. There are 15 residues in the CDR3. The V end lost 5 bases, the J end lost 0 bases, and 13 bases lay between the germline ends. Germline CDR1 and CDR2: MDHEN and SYDVKM. The DNA for the CDR3 is TGTGCCAGCAGTGTTGTCGCGGGCCCTAACTATGGCTACACCTTC. This gives the protein CASSVVAGPNYGYTF.

The CDR3 DNA reads TGTGCCAGCAACCTCCGGACAGGGAATCACCACGAGCAGTACTTC. Translated, it gives CASNLRTGNHHEQYF. The genes are TRBV28 and TRBJ2-7, with 8 bases that match TRBD1. The CDR3 totals 15 residues. The germline V gene encodes CDR1 MDHEN and CDR2 SYDVKM. V gave up 7 bases and J gave up 5 bases; unmatched junction bases: 13.

The chain joins TRBV7-8 to TRBJ1-6; maybe TRBD1 (5 bases). The CDR3 extends over 16 amino acids. From germline, CDR1 is SGHVS and CDR2 FQNEAQ. V was cut by 1 base and J by 6 bases, with 13 bases left in between. CDR3 DNA: TGTGCCAGCAGCTTAGAAGGTGGAGGGACTAATTCACCCCTCCACTTT. It encodes CASSLEGGGTNSPLHF.

J is TRBJ2-3 and V is TRBV5-1; 8 bases agree with TRBD2. After removal of 1 base from V and 3 bases from J, the junction contained 10 bases not matched to a gene. Germline V gives CDR1 SGHRS, CDR2 YFSETQ. CDR3 length: 17 residues. This CDR3 is CASSLWSGSGSTDTQYF. The CDR3 DNA reads TGCGCCAGCAGCTTGTGGTCTGGCAGCGGGAGTACAGATACGCAGTATTTT.

This clone was seen just once. Given a much more abundant clone one base away, this may be a read error. The chain uses TRBV7-4 and TRBJ2-6; D not resolved. V gave up 9 bases and J gave up 4 bases, with 10 bases separating them. CDR1 is SGHVT, CDR2 SQSDAQ, per germline. There are 13 residues in the CDR3. Here the CDR3 reads CASGHPGANVLTF. The CDR3 DNA reads as TGTGCCAGTGGGCATCCCGGGGCCAACGTCCTGACTTTC.

With regard to this clone: One base away lies a much larger clone, so this may be a sequencing read error. The genes are TRBV4-1 and TRBJ1-3; D ambiguous. The J call may be wrong; the DNA end is better matched by TRBJ2-2. The CDR3 is 17 amino acids. Germline CDR1 and CDR2: MGHRA and YSYEKL. The CDR3 spells CASSQEVRVGFTGELFF. The CDR3 DNA follows: TGCGCCAGCAGCCAAGAGGTTCGGGTCGGGTTCACCGGGGAGCTGTTTTTT.

The chain joins TRBV27 to TRBJ2-7; no clear D gene. This CDR3 contains 14 residues. Per germline, CDR1 MNHEY and CDR2 SMNVEV (reference sequence). The V and J ends lost 6 bases and 4 bases respectively, with 16 bases between them. DNA for the CDR3: TGTGCCAGCAGCCTCTCCAACAGCTATTACGAGCAGTACTTC. Its translation is CASSLSNSYYEQYF.

The V call is TRBV6-5, the J call TRBJ2-1, with D perhaps matching TRBD2 (5 bases). V gave up 0 bases and J gave up 5 bases, with 8 bases separating them. The germline gives CDR1 MNHEY, CDR2 SVGAGI. The CDR3 sequence is 14 residues long. CDR3 in amino acids: CASSYSRGDNEQFF. In DNA form, the CDR3 reads TGTGCCAGCAGTTACTCACGGGGAGACAATGAGCAGTTCTTC.

This chain links TRBV27 with TRBJ1-2; 7 bases are shared with TRBD1. The CDR3 length is 17 residues. In germline, CDR1 is MNHEY, CDR2 SMNVEV (reference sequence). V was pared by 4 bases and J by 0 bases, with 11 bases of the junction left unmatched. The CDR3 nucleotides are TGTGCCAGCAGTTATGGGCCAGGGGGGTTTCCTAACTATGGCTACACCTTC. Translation gives CASSYGPGGFPNYGYTF.

This chain connects TRBV7-9 to TRBJ2-1; a possible D gene is TRBD2 (5 bases). Germline CDR1 and CDR2: SEHNR and FQNEAQ (reference sequence). The CDR3 consists of 17 residues. Between the trimmed V and J ends, which lost 2 bases and 2 bases, there was a span of 16 bases. CDR3 residues: CASSLSASPFPYNEQFF. The CDR3 DNA reads TGTGCCAGCAGCTTATCGGCTAGCCCGTTTCCCTACAATGAGCAGTTCTTC.

The DNA for the CDR3 is TGTGCCAGTAGTATCGTTAGGGGGGGGCAAGAGACCCAGTACTTC. This codes for CASSIVRGGQETQYF. The rearrangement joins TRBV19 to TRBJ2-5; D is perhaps TRBD2 (7 bases). CDR3 length: 15 amino acids. Between the trimmed V and J ends, which lost 3 bases and 2 bases, there was a span of 13 bases. The germline V gene has CDR1 LNHDA and CDR2 SQIVND (reference sequence).

The genes are TRBV13 and TRBJ2-2, with a weak D call TRBD2 (6 bases). Trimming removed 0 bases from V and 3 bases from J, with 14 bases in between. The CDR3 consists of 17 residues. Per germline, CDR1 PRHDT and CDR2 FYEKMQ (reference sequence). The chain's CDR3 is CASSLGVYRDYTGELFF. In DNA, the CDR3 is TGTGCCAGCAGCTTAGGCGTGTACCGGGACTACACCGGGGAGCTGTTTTTT. Full variable domain (missing parts from reference TRBV13 and TRBJ2-2): AAGVIQSPRHLIKEKRETATLKCYPIPRHDTVYWYQQGPGQDPQFLISFYEKMQSDKGSIPDRFSAQQFSDYHSELNMSSLELGDSALYFCASSLGVYRDYTGELFFGEGSRLTVL.